This T cell receptor (beta chain) was identified during a study of vaccination and CD4 T cells after COVID-19. In the study overall: Four females and six males made up the convalescents, with two Hispanic. Stimulation used overlapping spike peptides from SARS-CoV-2, HCoV-NL63, HCoV-OC43 and HCoV-229E. Study-level findings and limits: This study had few convalescent patients and no early post-infection samples. In convalescent patients, a median roughly 86% of reactive clones appeared only post-vaccination.

This clonotype was detected only a few times. Its specificity is unknown. Indicated treatment: roughly nine-day PBMC culture with coronavirus spike peptide pools or control peptides (ViraFEST assay). The assay that was used to sequence DNA from cultured CD4+ T cells was the Oncomine TCR Beta short-read assay. TCRdb re-analysed the PCR reads in MiXCR, keeping a single row per CDR3 protein. Found here are fewer than 15,000 distinct CDR3 sequences, over 45% of them singletons; the top ten hold 24%. Sequenced material: CD4+ T cells from blood, cultured in vitro. This sequence originates from a human donor who had recovered from COVID-19.

The CDR3 sequence is CASSLRGASGGMDTQYF. In DNA form, the CDR3 reads TGTGCCAGCAGCTTAAGGGGCGCTAGCGGGGGGATGGATACGCAGTATTTT. This chain uses TRBV11-2 with TRBJ2-3, with 11 nucleotides matching TRBD2. V lost 2 bases, J lost 6 bases, and 10 bases stayed unmatched. In germline, CDR1 is SGHAT, CDR2 FQNNGV. CDR3 size: 17 residues. Using reference TRBV11-2 and TRBJ2-3 for the parts outside the CDR3, the full variable domain is EAGVAQSPRYKIIEKRQSVAFWCNPISGHATLYWYQQILGQGPKLLIQFQNNGVVDDSQLPKDRFSAERLKGVDSTLKIQPAKLEDSAVYLCASSLRGASGGMDTQYFGPGTRLTVL.